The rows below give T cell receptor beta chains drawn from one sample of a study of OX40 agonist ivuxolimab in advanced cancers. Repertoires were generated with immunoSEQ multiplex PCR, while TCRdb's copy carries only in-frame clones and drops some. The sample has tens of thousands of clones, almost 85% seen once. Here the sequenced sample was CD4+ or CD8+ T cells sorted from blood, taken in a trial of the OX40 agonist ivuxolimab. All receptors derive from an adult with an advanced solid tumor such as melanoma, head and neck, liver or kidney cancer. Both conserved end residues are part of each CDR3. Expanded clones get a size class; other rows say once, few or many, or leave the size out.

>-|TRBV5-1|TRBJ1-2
CASSLETNYGYTF
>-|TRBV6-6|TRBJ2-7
CASRLAGTDYEQYF
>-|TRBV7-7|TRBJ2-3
CASSFRGISSTDTQYF
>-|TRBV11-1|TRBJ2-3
CASSHGLAGGPRTDTQYF
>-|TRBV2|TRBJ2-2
CASSEPLSTGNTGELFF
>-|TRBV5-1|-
CASSCLYRTGLYEQYF
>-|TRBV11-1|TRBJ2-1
CASSQGQTNEQFF
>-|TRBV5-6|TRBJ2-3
CASRGEKDTQYF
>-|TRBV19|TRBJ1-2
CASSIVHGDYGYTF
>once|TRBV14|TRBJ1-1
CASSQGGRYTEAFF
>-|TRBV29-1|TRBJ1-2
CSVGPSAGSYGYTF
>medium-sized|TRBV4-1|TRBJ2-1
CASSQVGEGNEQFF
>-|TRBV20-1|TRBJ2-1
CSADTGAQQFF
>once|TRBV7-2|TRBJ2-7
CASSLGLAGGGYEQYF
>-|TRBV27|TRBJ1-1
CASSLSPTGGTEAFF
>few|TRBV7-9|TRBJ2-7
CASSFASYEQYF
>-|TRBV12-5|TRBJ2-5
CASGSGSIGETQYF
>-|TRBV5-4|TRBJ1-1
CASSLGQYTEAFF
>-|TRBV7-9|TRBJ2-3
CASSPGSGTQYF
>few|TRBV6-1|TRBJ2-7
CASSEGPSQEQYF
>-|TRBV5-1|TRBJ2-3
CASSLWTPITDTQYF
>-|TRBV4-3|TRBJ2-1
CASSQDSLAGSYNEQFF
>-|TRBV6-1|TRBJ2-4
CASSEWAENIQYF
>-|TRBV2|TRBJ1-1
CASGDTEAFF
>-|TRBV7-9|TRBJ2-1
CASSTGTSSYNEQFF
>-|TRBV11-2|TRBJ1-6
CASSFPDRGLGSPLHF
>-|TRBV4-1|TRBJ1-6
CASSQDPGGMVHF
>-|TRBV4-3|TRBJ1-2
CASSQDLGTDYGYTF
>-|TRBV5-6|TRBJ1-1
CASTVGDLRSEAFF
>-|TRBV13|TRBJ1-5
CASSLGPGRVGLNQPQHF
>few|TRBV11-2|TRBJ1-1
CASSLDSGPWNTEAFF
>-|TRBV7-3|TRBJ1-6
CASSIDRGWNSPLHF
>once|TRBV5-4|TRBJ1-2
CASSPDRGGGYGYTF
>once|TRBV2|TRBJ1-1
CASMGRPESTEAFF
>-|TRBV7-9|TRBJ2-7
CASSLGGFEGPKQYF
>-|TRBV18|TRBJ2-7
CASSPKTGSYEQYF
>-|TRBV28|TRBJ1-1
CASSPTGGGLNTEAFF
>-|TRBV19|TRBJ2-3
CASSMTSGETDTQYF
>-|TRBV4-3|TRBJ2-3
CASSQGVGGADTQYF
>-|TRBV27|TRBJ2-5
CASSLGLQETQYF